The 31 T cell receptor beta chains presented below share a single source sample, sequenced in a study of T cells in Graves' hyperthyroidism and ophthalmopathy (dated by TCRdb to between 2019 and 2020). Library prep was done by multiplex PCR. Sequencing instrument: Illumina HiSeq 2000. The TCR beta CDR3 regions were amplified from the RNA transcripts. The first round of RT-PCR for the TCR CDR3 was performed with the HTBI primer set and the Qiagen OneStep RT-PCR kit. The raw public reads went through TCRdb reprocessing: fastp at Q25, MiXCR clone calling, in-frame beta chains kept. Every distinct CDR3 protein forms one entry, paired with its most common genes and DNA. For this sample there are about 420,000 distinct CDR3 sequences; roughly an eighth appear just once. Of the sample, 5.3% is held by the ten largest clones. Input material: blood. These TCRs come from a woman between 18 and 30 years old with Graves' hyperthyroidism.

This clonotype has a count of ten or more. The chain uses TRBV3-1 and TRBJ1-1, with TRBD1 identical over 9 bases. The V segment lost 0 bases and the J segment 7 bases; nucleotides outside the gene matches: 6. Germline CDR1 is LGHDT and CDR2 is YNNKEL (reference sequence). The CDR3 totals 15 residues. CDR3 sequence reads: CASSQEQGAIGEAFF. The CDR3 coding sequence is TGTGCCAGCAGCCAAGAACAGGGGGCTATCGGTGAAGCTTTCTTT.

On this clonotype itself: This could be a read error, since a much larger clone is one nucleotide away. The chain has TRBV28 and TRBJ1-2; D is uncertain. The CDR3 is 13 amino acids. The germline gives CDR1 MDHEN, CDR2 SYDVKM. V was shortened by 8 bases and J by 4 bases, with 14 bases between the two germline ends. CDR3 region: CASFTYRPYGYTF. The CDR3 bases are TGTGCCAGCTTTACCTATCGGCCCTATGGCTACACCTTC.

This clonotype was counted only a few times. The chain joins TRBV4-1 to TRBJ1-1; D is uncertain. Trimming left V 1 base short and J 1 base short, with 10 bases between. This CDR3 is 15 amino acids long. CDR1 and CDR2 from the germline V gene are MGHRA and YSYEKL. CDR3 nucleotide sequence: TGCGCCAGCAGCCAAGGATACGAACAGAACACTGAAGCTTTCTTT. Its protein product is CASSQGYEQNTEAFF.

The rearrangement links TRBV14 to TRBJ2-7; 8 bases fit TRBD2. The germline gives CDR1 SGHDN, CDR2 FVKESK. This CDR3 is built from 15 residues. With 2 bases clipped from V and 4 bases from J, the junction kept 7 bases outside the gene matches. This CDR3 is CASSQSVGRDYEQYF. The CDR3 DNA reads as TGTGCCAGCAGCCAATCTGTCGGGAGGGATTACGAGCAGTACTTC.

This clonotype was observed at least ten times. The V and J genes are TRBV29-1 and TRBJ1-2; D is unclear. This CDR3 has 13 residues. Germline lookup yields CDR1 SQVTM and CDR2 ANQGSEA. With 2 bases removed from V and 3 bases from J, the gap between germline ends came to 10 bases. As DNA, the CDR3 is TGCAGCGTTGAATCACAGAAATACTATGGCTACACCTTC. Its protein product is CSVESQKYYGYTF. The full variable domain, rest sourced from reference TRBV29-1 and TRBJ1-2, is SAVISQKPSRDICQRGTSLTIQCQVDSQVTMMFWYRQQPGQSLTLIATANQGSEATYESGFVIDKFPISRPNLTFSTLTVSNMSPEDSSIYLCSVESQKYYGYTFGSGTRLTVV.

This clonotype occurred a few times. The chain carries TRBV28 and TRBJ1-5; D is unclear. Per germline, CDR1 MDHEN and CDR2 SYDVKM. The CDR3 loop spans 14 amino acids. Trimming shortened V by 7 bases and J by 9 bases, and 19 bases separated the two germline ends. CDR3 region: CASTAYTGSSPQHF. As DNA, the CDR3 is TGTGCCAGCACCGCATATACCGGTTCATCGCCCCAGCATTTT.

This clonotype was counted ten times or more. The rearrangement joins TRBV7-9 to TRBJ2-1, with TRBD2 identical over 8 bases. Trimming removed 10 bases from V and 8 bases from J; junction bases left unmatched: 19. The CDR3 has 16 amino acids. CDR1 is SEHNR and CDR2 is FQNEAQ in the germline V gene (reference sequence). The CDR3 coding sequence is TGTGCCACCCTCCCCTCCCGGACTAGCCCCCGGGATGAGCAGTTCTTC. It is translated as CATLPSRTSPRDEQFF.

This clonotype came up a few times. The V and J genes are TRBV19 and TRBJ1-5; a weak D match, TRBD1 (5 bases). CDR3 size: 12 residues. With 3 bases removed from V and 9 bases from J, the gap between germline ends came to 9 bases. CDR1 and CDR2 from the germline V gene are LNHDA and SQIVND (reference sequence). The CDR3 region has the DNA TGTGCCAGTAGTATTGGGACGCGGCCCCAGCATTTT. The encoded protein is CASSIGTRPQHF.

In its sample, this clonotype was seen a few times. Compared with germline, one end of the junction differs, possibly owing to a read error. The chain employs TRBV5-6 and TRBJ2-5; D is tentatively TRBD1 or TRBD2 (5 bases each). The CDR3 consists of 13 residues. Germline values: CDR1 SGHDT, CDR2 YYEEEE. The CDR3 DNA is TGTGCCAGCAGCTTTGGGGACCCTATCAATGGGGACTTC. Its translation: CASSFGDPINGDF. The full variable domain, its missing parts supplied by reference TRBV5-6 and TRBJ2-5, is DAGVTQSPTHLIKTRGQQVTLRCSPKSGHDTVSWYQQALGQGPQFIFQYYEEEERQRGNFPDRFSGHQFPNYSSELNVNALLLGDSALYLCASSFGDPINGDFGPGTRLLVL.

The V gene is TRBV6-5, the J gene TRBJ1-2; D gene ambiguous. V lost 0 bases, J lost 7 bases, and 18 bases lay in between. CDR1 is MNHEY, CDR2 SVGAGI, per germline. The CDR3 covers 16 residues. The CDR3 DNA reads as TGTGCCAGCAGTTACTCTAAAGGAGGGTTAAGGATTGGCTACACCTTC. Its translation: CASSYSKGGLRIGYTF.

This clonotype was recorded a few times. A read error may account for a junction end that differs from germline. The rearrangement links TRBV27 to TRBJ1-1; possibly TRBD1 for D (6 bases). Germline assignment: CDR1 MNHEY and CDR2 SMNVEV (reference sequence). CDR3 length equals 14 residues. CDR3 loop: CASSLMGGPTGAFF. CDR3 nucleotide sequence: TGTGCCAGCAGTTTAATGGGGGGGCCCACTGGAGCTTTCTTT.

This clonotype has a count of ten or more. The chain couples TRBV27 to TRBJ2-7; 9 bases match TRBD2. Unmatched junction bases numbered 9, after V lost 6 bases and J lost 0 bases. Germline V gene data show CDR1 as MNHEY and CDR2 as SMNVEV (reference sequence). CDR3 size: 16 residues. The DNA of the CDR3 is TGTGCCAGCAGGATGACGGGACTAGCAGCCTCCTACGAGCAGTACTTC. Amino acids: CASRMTGLAASYEQYF.

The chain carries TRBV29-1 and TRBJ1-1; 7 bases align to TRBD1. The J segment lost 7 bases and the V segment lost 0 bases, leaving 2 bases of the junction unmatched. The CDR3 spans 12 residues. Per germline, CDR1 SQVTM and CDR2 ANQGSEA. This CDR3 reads CSVEENRGEAFF. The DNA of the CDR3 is TGCAGCGTTGAAGAAAACAGGGGTGAAGCTTTCTTT.

This chain's CDR3 is CASSIVDRFEAFF. The CDR3 DNA sequence: TGTGCCAGTAGTATTGTGGACAGGTTTGAAGCTTTCTTT. The chain recombines TRBV19 with TRBJ1-1; 7 nucleotides agree with TRBD1. From germline, CDR1 is LNHDA and CDR2 SQIVND (reference sequence). V shed 3 bases, J shed 7 bases, and the junction held 5 bases outside the gene matches. This CDR3 has 13 residues.

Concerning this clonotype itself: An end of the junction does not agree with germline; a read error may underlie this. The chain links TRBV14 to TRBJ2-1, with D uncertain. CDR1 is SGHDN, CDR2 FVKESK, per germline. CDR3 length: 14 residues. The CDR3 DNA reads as TGTGCCAGCAGCCAAGATAGGCCGTGGGATGAGCAGTCCTTC. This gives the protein CASSQDRPWDEQSF.

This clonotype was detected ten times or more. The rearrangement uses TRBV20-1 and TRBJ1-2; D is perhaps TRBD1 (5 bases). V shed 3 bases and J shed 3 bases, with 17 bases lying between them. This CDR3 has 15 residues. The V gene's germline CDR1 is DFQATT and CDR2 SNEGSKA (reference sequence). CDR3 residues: CSARGGTGPDYGYTF. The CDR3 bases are TGCAGTGCTAGGGGGGGGACGGGACCTGACTATGGCTACACCTTC.

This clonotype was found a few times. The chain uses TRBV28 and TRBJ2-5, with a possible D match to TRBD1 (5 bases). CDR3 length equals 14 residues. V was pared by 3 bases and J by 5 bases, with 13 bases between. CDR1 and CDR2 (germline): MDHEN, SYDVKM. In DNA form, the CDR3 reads TGTGCCAGCAGTTTCCAGGGTAGTTGGGAGACCCAGTACTTC. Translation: CASSFQGSWETQYF.

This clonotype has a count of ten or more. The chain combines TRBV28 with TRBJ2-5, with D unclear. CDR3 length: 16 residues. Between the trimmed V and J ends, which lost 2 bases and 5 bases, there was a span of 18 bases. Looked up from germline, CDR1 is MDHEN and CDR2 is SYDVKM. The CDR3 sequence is CASSLVRLDRMETQYF. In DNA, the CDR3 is TGTGCCAGCAGTTTAGTCCGGCTAGATCGTATGGAGACCCAGTACTTC.

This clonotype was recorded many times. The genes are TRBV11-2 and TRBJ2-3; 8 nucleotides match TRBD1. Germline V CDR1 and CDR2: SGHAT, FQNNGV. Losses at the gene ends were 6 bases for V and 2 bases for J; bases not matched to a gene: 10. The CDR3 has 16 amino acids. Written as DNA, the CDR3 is TGTGCCAGCAGTCGGTTCGACAGGGGATTCACAGATACGCAGTATTTT. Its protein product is CASSRFDRGFTDTQYF.

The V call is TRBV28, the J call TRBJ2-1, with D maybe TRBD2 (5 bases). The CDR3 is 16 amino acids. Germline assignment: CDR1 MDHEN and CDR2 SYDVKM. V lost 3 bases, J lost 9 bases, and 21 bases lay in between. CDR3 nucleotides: TGTGCCAGCAGTTTGGGGTCTAGCAGGAGAGGCAGTGAGCAGTTCTTC. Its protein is CASSLGSSRRGSEQFF.

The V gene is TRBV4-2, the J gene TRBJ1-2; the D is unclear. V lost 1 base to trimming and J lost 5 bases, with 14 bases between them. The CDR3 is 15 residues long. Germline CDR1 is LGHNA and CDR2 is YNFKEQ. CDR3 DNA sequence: TGTGCCAGCAGCCAAGGGTCACGGCAGCGTTATGGCTACACCTTC. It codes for CASSQGSRQRYGYTF.

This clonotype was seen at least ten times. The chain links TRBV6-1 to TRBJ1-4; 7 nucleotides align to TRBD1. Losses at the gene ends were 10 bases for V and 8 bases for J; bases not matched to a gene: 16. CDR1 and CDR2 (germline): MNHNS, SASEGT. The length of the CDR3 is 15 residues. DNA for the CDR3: TGTGCCACAAGACCGGACAGGCCTGACCCCGAAAAACTGTTTTTT. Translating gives CATRPDRPDPEKLFF.

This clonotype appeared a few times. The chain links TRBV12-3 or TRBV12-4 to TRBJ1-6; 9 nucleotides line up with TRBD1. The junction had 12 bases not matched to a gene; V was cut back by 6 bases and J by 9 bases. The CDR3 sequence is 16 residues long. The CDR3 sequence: CASSWDREPVRSPLHF. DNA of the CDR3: TGTGCCAGCAGCTGGGACAGGGAACCGGTTCGTTCACCCCTCCACTTT.

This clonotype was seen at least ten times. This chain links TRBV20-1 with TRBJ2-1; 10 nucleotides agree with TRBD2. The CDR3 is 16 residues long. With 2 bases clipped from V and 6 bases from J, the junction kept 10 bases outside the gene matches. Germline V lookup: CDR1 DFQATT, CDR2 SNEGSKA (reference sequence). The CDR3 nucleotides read TGCAGTGCTAGACCGGCTAGCGGGGGACTTTTCAATGAGCAGTTCTTC. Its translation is CSARPASGGLFNEQFF.

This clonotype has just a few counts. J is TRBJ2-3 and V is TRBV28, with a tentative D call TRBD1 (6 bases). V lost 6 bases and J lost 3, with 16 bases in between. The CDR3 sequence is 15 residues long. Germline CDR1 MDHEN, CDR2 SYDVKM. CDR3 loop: CASRTTGRMTDTQYF. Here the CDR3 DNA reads TGTGCCAGCAGAACAACAGGGCGAATGACAGATACGCAGTATTTT.

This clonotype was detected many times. CDR3 sequence (DNA): TGTGCCTGGAGGGACGGCGGTGAAGCTTTCTTT. It encodes CAWRDGGEAFF. This chain joins TRBV30 and TRBJ1-1; D is undetermined. CDR3 length equals 11 residues. Trimming cost V 3 bases and J 7 bases, with 9 bases left between them. In germline, CDR1 is GTSNPN, CDR2 SVGIG (reference sequence).

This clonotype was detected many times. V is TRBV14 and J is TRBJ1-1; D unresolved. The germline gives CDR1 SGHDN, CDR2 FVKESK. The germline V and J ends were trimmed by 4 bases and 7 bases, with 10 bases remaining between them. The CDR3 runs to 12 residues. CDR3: CASSPPGDEAFF. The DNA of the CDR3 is TGTGCCAGCAGCCCTCCGGGAGATGAAGCTTTCTTT. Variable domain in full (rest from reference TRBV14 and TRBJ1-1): EAGVTQFPSHSVIEKGQTVTLRCDPISGHDNLYWYRRVMGKEIKFLLHFVKESKQDESGMPNNRFLAERTGGTYSTLKVQPAELEDSGVYFCASSPPGDEAFFGQGTRLTVV.

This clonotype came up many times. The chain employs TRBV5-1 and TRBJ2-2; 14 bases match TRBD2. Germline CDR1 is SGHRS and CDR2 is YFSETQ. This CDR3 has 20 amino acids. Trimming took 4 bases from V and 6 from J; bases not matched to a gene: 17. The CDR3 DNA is TGCGCCAGCAGCCCCATCCAGACTAGCGGGAGGGCCGACCACCCCGGGGAGCTGTTTTTT. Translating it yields CASSPIQTSGRADHPGELFF.

The CDR3 DNA sequence: TGTGCCAGTACCGATAGCGGGAGGGCCACCGGGGAGCTGTTTTTT. It yields the protein CASTDSGRATGELFF. V is TRBV19 and J is TRBJ2-2; 11 bases match TRBD2. The germline gives CDR1 LNHDA, CDR2 SQIVND (reference sequence). The CDR3 loop spans 15 amino acids. Trimming at V came to 7 bases and at J to 4 bases, leaving 5 bases not matched to a gene.

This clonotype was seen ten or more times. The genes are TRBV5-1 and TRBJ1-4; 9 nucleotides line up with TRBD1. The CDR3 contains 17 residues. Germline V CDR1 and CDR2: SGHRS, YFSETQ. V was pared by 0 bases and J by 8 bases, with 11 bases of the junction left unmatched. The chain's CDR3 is CASSLGHGRQGGEKLFF. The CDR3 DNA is TGCGCCAGCAGCTTGGGTCATGGACGACAGGGGGGGGAAAAACTGTTTTTT.

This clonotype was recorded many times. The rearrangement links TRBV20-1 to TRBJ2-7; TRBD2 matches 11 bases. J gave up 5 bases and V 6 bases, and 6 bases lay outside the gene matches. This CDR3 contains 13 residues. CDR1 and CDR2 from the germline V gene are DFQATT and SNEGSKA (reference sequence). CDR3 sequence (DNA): TGCAGTGCACATACTAGCGGGAGCGACGAGCAGTACTTC. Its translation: CSAHTSGSDEQYF.